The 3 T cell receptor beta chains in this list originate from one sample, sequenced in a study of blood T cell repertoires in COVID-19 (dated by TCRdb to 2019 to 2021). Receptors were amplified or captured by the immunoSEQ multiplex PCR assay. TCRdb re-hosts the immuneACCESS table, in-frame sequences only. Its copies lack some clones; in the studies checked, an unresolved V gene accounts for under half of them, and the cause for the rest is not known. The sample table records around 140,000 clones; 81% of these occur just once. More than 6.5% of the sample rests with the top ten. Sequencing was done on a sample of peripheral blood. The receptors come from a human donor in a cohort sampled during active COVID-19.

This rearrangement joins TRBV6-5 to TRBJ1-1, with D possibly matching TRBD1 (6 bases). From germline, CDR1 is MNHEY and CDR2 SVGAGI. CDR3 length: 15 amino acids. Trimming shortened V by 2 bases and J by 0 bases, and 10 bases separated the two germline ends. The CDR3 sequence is CASSYNRDLNTEAFF. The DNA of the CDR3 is TGTGCCAGCAGTTACAACAGGGACCTGAACACTGAAGCTTTCTTT.

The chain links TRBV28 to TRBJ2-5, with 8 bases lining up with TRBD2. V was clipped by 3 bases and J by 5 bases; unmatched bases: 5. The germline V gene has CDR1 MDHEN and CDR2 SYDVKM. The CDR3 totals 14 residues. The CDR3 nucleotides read TGTGCCAGCAGTTTCCCCGGGGGGGATGAGACCCAGTACTTC. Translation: CASSFPGGDETQYF.

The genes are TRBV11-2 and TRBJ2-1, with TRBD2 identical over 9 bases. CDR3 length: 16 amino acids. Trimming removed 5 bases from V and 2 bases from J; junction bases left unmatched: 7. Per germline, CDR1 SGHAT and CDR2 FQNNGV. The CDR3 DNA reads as TGTGCCAGCAGCCCGGGTAGCGGGAGACCCTACAATGAGCAGTTCTTC. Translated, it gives CASSPGSGRPYNEQFF.